The rows below give T cell receptor beta chains drawn from one sample of a study of T cell repertoires in ileal Crohn's disease. Repertoires were generated with immunoSEQ multiplex PCR, while TCRdb's copy carries only in-frame clones and drops some. This sample yields 3,600 or so clones, of which roughly 80% are seen a single time; around 5.5% belongs to the top ten. The sequenced material came from ileal tissue. Receptors originate from an adult with Crohn's disease. CDR3s include the opening cysteine and the closing phenylalanine or tryptophan. The D gene is left open where the match is weak. Clone size appears in some rows only: once, few, many, or a class for an expanded clone.

NA	13	TRBV19	TRBJ1-1	NA	TGTGCCACCAGCGAGGGAAGCGGAACTGAAGCTTTCTTT	CATSEGSGTEAFF
few	15	TRBV7-9	TRBJ2-3	NA	TGTGCCAGCAGCCCACCCCGGGGGTCCGCAGATACGCAGTATTTT	CASSPPRGSADTQYF
once	16	TRBV28	TRBJ2-7	TRBD2	TGTGCCAGCACAGGACTAGCGGGAGTTGTATTCGACGAGCAGTACTTC	CASTGLAGVVFDEQYF
few	19	TRBV27	TRBJ2-7	TRBD2	TGTGCCAGCAGTTTAATTGGCTCCTTAGCGGGAGACCAAGAAGACGAGCAGTACTTC	CASSLIGSLAGDQEDEQYF
NA	13	TRBV11-2	TRBJ2-2	NA	TGTGCCAGCAGCAACAGGGACACCGGGGAGCTGTTTTTT	CASSNRDTGELFF
NA	14	TRBV7-9	TRBJ2-1	NA	TGTGCCAGCACTAGGGAGCTTACCTACAATGAGCAGTTCTTC	CASTRELTYNEQFF
NA	13	TRBV11-2	TRBJ2-5	NA	TGTGCCAGCAGCTTCAGGGCCCAAGAGACCCAGTACTTC	CASSFRAQETQYF
NA	14	TRBV13	TRBJ2-5	TRBD1	TGTGCCAGCAGCTTGAGGGGGCTTGATGAGACCCAGTACTTC	CASSLRGLDETQYF
NA	14	TRBV2	TRBJ2-7	NA	TGTGCCAGCAGTGGCTTGGGGGGATCCTACGAGCAGTACTTC	CASSGLGGSYEQYF
NA	18	TRBV27	TRBJ1-5	NA	TGTGCCAGCAGTTTTTCGGCCCGGGGGGGCTTTGGCAATCAGCCCCAGCATTTT	CASSFSARGGFGNQPQHF
NA	16	TRBV7-9	TRBJ2-2	NA	TGTGCCAGCAGCGCGACGGGACTTCTTCAGGGTGGGGAGCTGTTTTTT	CASSATGLLQGGELFF
NA	15	TRBV5-1	TRBJ1-1	NA	TGCGCCAGCAGCCCCACAGGGAATGCGAACACTGAAGCTTTCTTT	CASSPTGNANTEAFF
NA	16	TRBV11-2	TRBJ2-1	TRBD2	TGTGCCAGCAGCTTCCCAGCGGGGAGCTCCTACAATGAGCAGTTCTTC	CASSFPAGSSYNEQFF
NA	16	TRBV6-4	TRBJ2-3	TRBD2	TGTGCCAGCAGTGACTCTAGCGGGGGGGCCACAGATACGCAGTATTTT	CASSDSSGGATDTQYF